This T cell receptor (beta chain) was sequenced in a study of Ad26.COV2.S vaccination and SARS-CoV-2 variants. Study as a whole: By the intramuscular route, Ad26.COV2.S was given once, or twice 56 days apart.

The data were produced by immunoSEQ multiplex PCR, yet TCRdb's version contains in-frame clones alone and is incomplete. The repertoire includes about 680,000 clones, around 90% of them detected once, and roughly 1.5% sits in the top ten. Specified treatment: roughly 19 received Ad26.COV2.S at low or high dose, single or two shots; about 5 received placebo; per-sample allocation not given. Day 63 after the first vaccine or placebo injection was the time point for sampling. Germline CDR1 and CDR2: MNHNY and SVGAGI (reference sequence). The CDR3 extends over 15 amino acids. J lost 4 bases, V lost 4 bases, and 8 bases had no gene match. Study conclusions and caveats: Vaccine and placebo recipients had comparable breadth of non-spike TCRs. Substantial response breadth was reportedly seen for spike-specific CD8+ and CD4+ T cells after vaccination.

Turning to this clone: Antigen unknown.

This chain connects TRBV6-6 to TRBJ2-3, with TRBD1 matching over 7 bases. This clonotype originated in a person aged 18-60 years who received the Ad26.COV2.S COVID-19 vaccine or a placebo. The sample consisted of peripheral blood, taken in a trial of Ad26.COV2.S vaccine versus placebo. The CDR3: CASSSTGSGADTQYF. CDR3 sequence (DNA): TGTGCCAGCAGTTCGACAGGGTCGGGCGCAGATACGCAGTATTTT.